This T cell receptor (beta chain) was captured by sequencing in a study of T-cell reconstitution after alpha-beta-depleted transplantation in children. This clonotype has a count of ten or more. What it recognizes is unknown. One end of the junction fails to match germline, which may point to a read error. Molecular barcoding with unique molecular identifiers was used for the TCRbeta library. TCRdb itself ran the PCR reads through MiXCR, one entry per CDR3 protein. The table lists 600,000 to 700,000 distinct CDR3 sequences, less than 15% of them singletons. General study findings and limits: Surviving recipient T cells and intrathymic progenitors accounted for some patients' high TCRbeta diversity at day 60. Hyperexpanded clones declined; after one year, newly produced T cells mostly supplied diversity. After transplant, at about two months, alpha-beta T cells were reportedly derived from several hundred expanded graft clones.

Germline CDR1 reads DFQATT; CDR2 reads SNEGSKA (reference sequence). The CDR3 loop spans 12 amino acids. Here the sequenced sample was PBMCs, taken before TCRalphabeta/CD19-depleted stem cell transplant. The chain uses TRBV20-1 and TRBJ2-5; 11 nucleotides line up with TRBD2. The receptor was derived from a girl under 10 years old with congenital amegakaryocytic thrombocytopenia, due to receive a stem cell transplant. DNA of the CDR3: TGCAGTACTAGCGGGAGACAAGAGACCCAGTACTTC. Translation gives CSTSGRQETQYF.